This T cell receptor (beta chain) emerged from a study of neurological immune-mediated disorders. This clonotype was found many times. By 5'RACE with 10-nucleotide random UMIs, the cDNA was made. TCRdb itself ran the 5' RACE reads through MiXCR, one entry per CDR3 protein. This sample has about 79,000 distinct CDR3 sequences, with approximately 14% found just once. This CDR3 is 15 amino acids long. J gave up 5 bases and V 2 bases, and 6 bases lay outside the gene matches. Germline V lookup: CDR1 SNHLY, CDR2 FYNNEI. The source is a woman in her 50s in good health. The chain links TRBV2 to TRBJ2-1; TRBD1 matches 7 bases. The specimen was PBMCs. CDR3 residues: CASSESRTGNNEQFF. In nucleotides, the CDR3 is TGTGCCAGCAGTGAAAGCCGGACAGGAAACAATGAGCAGTTCTTC.